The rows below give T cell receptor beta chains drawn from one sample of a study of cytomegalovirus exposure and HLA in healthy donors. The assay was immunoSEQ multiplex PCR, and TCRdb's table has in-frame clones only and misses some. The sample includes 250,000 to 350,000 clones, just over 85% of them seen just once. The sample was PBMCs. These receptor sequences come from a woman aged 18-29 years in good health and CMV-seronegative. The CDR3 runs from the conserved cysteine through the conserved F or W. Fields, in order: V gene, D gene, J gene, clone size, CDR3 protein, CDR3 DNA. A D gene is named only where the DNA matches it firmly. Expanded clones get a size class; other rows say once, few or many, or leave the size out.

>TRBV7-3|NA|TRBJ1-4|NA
CASSLQGTTNEKLFF
TGTGCCAGCAGCTTACAGGGTACAACTAATGAAAAACTGTTTTTT
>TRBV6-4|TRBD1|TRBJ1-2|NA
CASSRTGADYGYTF
TGTGCCAGCAGCAGGACAGGGGCGGACTATGGCTACACCTTC
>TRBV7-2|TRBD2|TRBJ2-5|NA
CASSPGGAKETQYF
TGTGCCAGCAGCCCGGGGGGGGCGAAAGAGACCCAGTACTTC
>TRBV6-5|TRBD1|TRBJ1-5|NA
CASAKGTGPIEPQHF
TGTGCCAGCGCGAAAGGGACAGGGCCTATAGAGCCCCAGCATTTT
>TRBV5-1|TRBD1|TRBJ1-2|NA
CASSLEQGAGGYTF
TGCGCCAGCAGCTTGGAACAGGGGGCGGGTGGCTACACCTTC
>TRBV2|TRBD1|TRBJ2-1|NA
CASSVTGASYNEQFF
TGTGCCAGCAGCGTTACAGGGGCGTCCTACAATGAGCAGTTCTTC
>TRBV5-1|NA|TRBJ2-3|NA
CASSLDPGRPFDTQYF
TGCGCCAGCAGCTTGGACCCCGGGAGACCCTTTGATACGCAGTATTTT
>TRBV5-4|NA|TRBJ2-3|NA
CASSLGASTDTQYF
TGTGCCAGCAGCTTGGGGGCTAGCACAGATACGCAGTATTTT
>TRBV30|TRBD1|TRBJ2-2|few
CAWSKGQDTGELFF
TGTGCCTGGAGCAAGGGACAGGACACCGGGGAGCTGTTTTTT
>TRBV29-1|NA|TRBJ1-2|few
CSGAEAFYGYTF
TGCAGCGGGGCCGAAGCCTTCTATGGCTACACCTTC
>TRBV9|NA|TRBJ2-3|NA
CASSVQGGEGGTQYF
TGTGCCAGCAGCGTCCAGGGGGGAGAGGGCGGTACGCAGTATTTT
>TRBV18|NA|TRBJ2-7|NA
CASSPTGGYEQYF
TGTGCCAGCTCACCGACAGGTGGGTACGAGCAGTACTTC
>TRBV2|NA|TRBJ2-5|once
CASGGLRETQYF
TGTGCCAGCGGTGGACTCCGAGAGACCCAGTACTTC
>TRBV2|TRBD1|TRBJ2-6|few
CASSIPSVRQGASGANVLTF
TGTGCCAGCAGCATTCCCTCGGTGCGACAGGGGGCGTCTGGGGCCAACGTCCTGACTTTC
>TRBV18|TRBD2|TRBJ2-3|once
CASSRLAGVSADTQYF
TGTGCCAGCTCACGATTAGCGGGGGTGAGCGCAGATACGCAGTATTTT
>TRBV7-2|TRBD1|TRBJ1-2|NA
CASSLAGTGARGYTF
TGTGCCAGCAGCTTAGCCGGGACAGGGGCTAGAGGCTACACCTTC
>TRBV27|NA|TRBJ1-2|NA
CASRGLAGYTF
TGTGCCAGCAGGGGGCTGGCTGGCTACACCTTC
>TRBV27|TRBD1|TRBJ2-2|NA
CASSTLDRLNTGELFF
TGTGCCAGCAGTACACTGGACAGGCTGAACACCGGGGAGCTGTTTTTT
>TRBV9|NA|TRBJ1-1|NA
CASSAQGNTEAFF
TGTGCCAGCAGCGCACAGGGTAACACTGAAGCTTTCTTT
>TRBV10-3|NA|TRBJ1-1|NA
CAISGVGQTEAFF
TGTGCCATCAGTGGAGTGGGGCAGACTGAAGCTTTCTTT
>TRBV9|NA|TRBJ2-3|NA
CASSSSGTSTDTQYF
TGTGCCAGCAGCTCCTCGGGGACTAGCACAGATACGCAGTATTTT
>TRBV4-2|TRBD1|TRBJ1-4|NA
CASSLGTGFEKLFF
TGTGCCAGCAGCTTAGGGACAGGGTTTGAAAAACTGTTTTTT
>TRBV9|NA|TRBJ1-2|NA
CASSVGQAIYGYTF
TGTGCCAGCAGCGTAGGACAGGCAATCTATGGCTACACCTTC
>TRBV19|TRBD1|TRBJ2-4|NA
CASREGTVENIQYF
TGTGCCAGTAGGGAAGGGACAGTCGAAAACATTCAGTACTTC
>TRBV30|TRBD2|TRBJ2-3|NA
CAWAPQLAGKYGLADTQYF
TGTGCCTGGGCCCCCCAGCTAGCGGGGAAATACGGGTTGGCAGATACGCAGTATTTT
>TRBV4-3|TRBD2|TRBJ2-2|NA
CASSRGLVANTGELFF
TGCGCCAGCAGCCGGGGACTAGTCGCCAACACCGGGGAGCTGTTTTTT
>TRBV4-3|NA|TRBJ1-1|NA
CASRNSPTNTEAFF
TGCGCCAGCAGAAACAGTCCTACGAACACTGAAGCTTTCTTT
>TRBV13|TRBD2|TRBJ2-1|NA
CASSPRPAGAYNEQFF
TGTGCCAGCAGCCCCCGGCCAGCGGGGGCGTACAATGAGCAGTTCTTC
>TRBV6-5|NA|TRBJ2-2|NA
CASSYVGGTNTGELFF
TGTGCCAGCAGTTATGTTGGCGGGACCAACACCGGGGAGCTGTTTTTT
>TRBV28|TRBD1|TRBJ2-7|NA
CASSDGTANEQYF
TGTGCCAGCAGCGACGGGACAGCCAACGAGCAGTACTTC
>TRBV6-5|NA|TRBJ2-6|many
CASSYEGSGANVLTF
TGTGCCAGCAGTTACGAGGGCTCTGGGGCCAACGTCCTGACTTTC
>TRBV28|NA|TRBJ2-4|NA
CASSLSGLAKNIQYF
TGTGCCAGCAGTTTATCTGGCTTAGCCAAAAACATTCAGTACTTC
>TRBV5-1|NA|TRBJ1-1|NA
CASSFNRETEAFF
TGCGCCAGCAGCTTCAACAGGGAAACTGAAGCTTTCTTT
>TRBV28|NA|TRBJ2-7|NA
CASSLWGGISSYEQYF
TGTGCCAGCAGTTTATGGGGCGGGATAAGCTCCTACGAGCAGTACTTC
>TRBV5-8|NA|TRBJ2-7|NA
CASSLAEGAGEQYF
TGTGCCAGCAGCTTGGCGGAGGGAGCTGGGGAGCAGTACTTC
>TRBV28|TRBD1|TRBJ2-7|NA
CASSTRQGLRREQYF
TGTGCCAGCAGTACCAGACAGGGCCTTCGTAGAGAGCAGTACTTC
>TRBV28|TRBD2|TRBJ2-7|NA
CASSSGSSYEQYF
TGTGCCAGCAGTAGCGGGAGCTCCTACGAGCAGTACTTC
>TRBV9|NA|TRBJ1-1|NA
CASSVEPRGNTEAFF
TGTGCCAGCAGCGTAGAACCTCGGGGAAACACTGAAGCTTTCTTT
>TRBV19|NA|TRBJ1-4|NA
CASSIWGQDEKLFF
TGTGCCAGTAGTATATGGGGGCAGGATGAAAAACTGTTTTTT
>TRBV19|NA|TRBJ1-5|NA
CASNTRHESNQPQHF
TGTGCCAGTAATACACGACATGAAAGCAATCAGCCCCAGCATTTT
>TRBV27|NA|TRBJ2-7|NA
CASSLRTFYEQYF
TGTGCCAGCAGTTTACGGACATTCTACGAGCAGTACTTC
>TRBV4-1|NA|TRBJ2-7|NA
CASSQEEDSFFVQYF
TGCGCCAGCAGCCAAGAAGAGGATAGCTTTTTTGTGCAGTACTTC
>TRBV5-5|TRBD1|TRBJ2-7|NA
CASSSLDRGVSGLLEQYF
TGTGCCAGCAGCTCATTAGACAGGGGGGTTTCTGGCCTGCTCGAGCAGTACTTC